This note documents a single T cell receptor (beta chain) sequence. Antigen: not known. PCR was performed a second time for about 7 to 11 cycles using a sample-barcoded 5' primer and a J-beta primer mix. The yield of each sample was at least 3 million CDR3-containing paired-end reads. TCRdb reprocessed the 5' RACE reads via MiXCR and lists one record per CDR3 protein. The sample lists roughly 1,800,000 distinct CDR3 sequences, around half occurring once. This specimen comes from a study of blood T cells in healthy people across ages. Broader study findings: Diversity figures based on one million T cells were deemed too low. More naive CD4+ cells and higher diversity were found in long-lived than in aged donors. Getting older went along with TCR beta diversity per million T cells dropping roughly linearly.

Trimming removed 0 bases from V and 2 bases from J, with 9 bases in between. CDR3 size: 15 residues. Per germline, CDR1 MNHNS and CDR2 SASEGT. The chain links TRBV6-1 to TRBJ2-3; D uncertain. The specimen was blood. The receptor was derived from a woman between 35 and 50 years old in good health. This CDR3 is CASSEAWSPTDTQYF. The DNA for the CDR3 is TGTGCCAGCAGTGAAGCGTGGAGCCCCACAGATACGCAGTATTTT.